This is a list of T cell receptor beta chains from one sample in a study of blood T cells in healthy people across ages. TCRdb re-analysed the 5' RACE reads in MiXCR, keeping a single row per CDR3 protein. The sample has 780,000 or so distinct CDR3 sequences; 56% are singletons. Sequenced material: blood. These TCRs come from a man aged 35-49 years in good health. Both conserved end residues are part of each CDR3. Each record gives: J gene, clone size, V gene, D gene, CDR3 DNA, CDR3 protein. A D gene is named only where the DNA matches it firmly. Expanded clones get a size class; other rows say once, few or many, or leave the size out.

>TRBJ2-3|-|TRBV6-2/TRBV6-3|-
TGTGCCAGCAGTTACTCGGCGACTCGAACAGATACGCAGTATTTT
CASSYSATRTDTQYF
>TRBJ1-4|once|TRBV27|-
TGTGCCAGCAGTTTCCGAGGTTTGGGAAAACTGTTTTTT
CASSFRGLGKLFF
>TRBJ2-5|few|TRBV6-6|-
TGTGCCACCAGGACATCCGATCAGACCCAGTACTTC
CATRTSDQTQYF
>TRBJ2-1|-|TRBV27|TRBD2
TGTGCCAGCAGTCCGCGGACTAGCTCCTACAATGAGCAGTTCTTC
CASSPRTSSYNEQFF
>TRBJ2-5|-|TRBV7-9|-
TGTGCCAGCAGCTTACTGGGGGGCCCGTACCAAGAGACCCAGTACTTC
CASSLLGGPYQETQYF
>TRBJ1-1|-|TRBV20-1|-
TGCAGTGCGCCGCTGGACGTAAACACTGAAGCTTTCTTT
CSAPLDVNTEAFF
>TRBJ2-3|few|TRBV15|-
TGTGCCACCAGCAGACTGGGATTACAAACAGATACGCAGTATTTT
CATSRLGLQTDTQYF
>TRBJ1-5|-|TRBV10-2|-
TGCGCCAGCAGTGAGCTCGGGGGTCAAGGGCCCCAGCATTTT
CASSELGGQGPQHF
>TRBJ2-1|-|TRBV27|TRBD2
TGTGACAGCAGTTATGCCGGACTAGAGAACAATGAGCAGTTCTTC
CDSSYAGLENNEQFF
>TRBJ2-1|-|TRBV5-1|-
TGCGCCAGCAGCTTGGCCGAGCAGCGAGAGCAGTTCTTC
CASSLAEQREQFF
>TRBJ2-7|-|TRBV11-3|-
TGTGCCAGCAGATTAAGGACCTACGAGCAGTACTTC
CASRLRTYEQYF
>TRBJ2-7|-|TRBV6-2/TRBV6-3|-
TGTGCCAGCAGTTCACAGGGAGAGAACTACGAGCAGTACTTC
CASSSQGENYEQYF
>TRBJ2-3|-|TRBV27|TRBD1
TGTGCCAGCGGCGTGGACAGGACCCAATGGAGTACGCAGTATTTT
CASGVDRTQWSTQYF
>TRBJ2-5|-|TRBV7-9|TRBD2
TGTGCCAGCAGCCGCCTAGCGGAATCTTACAATGAGCAGTACTTC
CASSRLAESYNEQYF